This T cell receptor (beta chain) was identified during a study of cytomegalovirus exposure and HLA in healthy donors. About this clone: The antigen is unknown.

This CDR3 contains 13 residues. Germline V gives CDR1 MDHEN, CDR2 SYDVKM. The V and J ends lost 3 bases and 5 bases respectively, with 7 bases between them. Broader study findings: When analyzed later, the rates of TCR association showed variation by HLA locus, with DRB1 the most and HLA-C the fewest. Information on immune exposure was restricted to one variable (CMV serostatus). Later on, analysis showed that most CMV-associated TCR beta chains appeared to be HLA-restricted.

PCR employed 60 Vbeta and 13 Jbeta primers. Assay: immunoSEQ multiplex PCR; the TCRdb copy retains only in-frame clones and omits some. The table has about 110,000 clones, around three quarters seen once. Material: PBMCs. V usage is TRBV28 and J usage is TRBJ1-4, with D perhaps matching TRBD1 (5 bases). This sequence originates from a man aged 50-59 years in good health and CMV-seropositive. In nucleotides, the CDR3 is TGTGCCAGCAGTTTGACAGCGAATGAAAAACTGTTTTTT. Translated: CASSLTANEKLFF.